The 10 T cell receptor beta chains presented below share a single source sample, sequenced in a study of chronic HIV infection and antiretroviral therapy. From the 5' RACE reads, TCRdb called clonotypes with MiXCR, one entry per CDR3 protein. The table includes about 38,000 distinct CDR3 sequences, around 8.7% detected once. Sequencing used peripheral blood. The receptors were sampled from an adult who had HIV and had not received antiretroviral therapy, or was an uninfected healthy control (not recorded which).

This clonotype has a count of ten or more. This chain connects TRBV11-2 to TRBJ2-4; 7 positions agree with TRBD1. Germline-derived CDR1 and CDR2 are SGHAT and FQNNGV. The V gene end was trimmed by 1 base and the J gene end by 4 bases; junction bases not matched to a gene: 10. The CDR3 has 17 amino acids. Here the CDR3 DNA reads TGTGCCAGCAGCTTAGGGCCCCAGGGGGTGGCGAAAAACATTCAGTACTTC. This codes for CASSLGPQGVAKNIQYF.

This clonotype was found many times. V is TRBV6-2 or TRBV6-3 and J is TRBJ1-5, with TRBD1 as a possible D gene (5 bases). Germline V gives CDR1 MNHEY, CDR2 SVGEGT. This CDR3 is 14 amino acids long. Trimming removed 4 bases from V and 3 bases from J, with 10 bases in between. The CDR3 region has the DNA TGTGCCAGCAGTTTTGGGGGGGACAATCAGCCCCAGCATTTT. It codes for CASSFGGDNQPQHF.

This clonotype showed up many times. DNA for the CDR3: TGTGCCAGCAGCTTAGCGGAACAACAGCCCCAGCATTTT. It specifies CASSLAEQQPQHF. This chain joins TRBV7-2 and TRBJ1-5; unclear D gene. CDR1 is SGHTA, CDR2 FQGNSA, per germline. The CDR3 consists of 13 residues. Trimming pared 0 bases from V and 7 bases from J, leaving 7 bases between.

A few counts support this clonotype. The chain links TRBV25-1 to TRBJ2-1; TRBD1 or TRBD2 may be the D gene (5 bases each). Trimming pared 2 bases from V and 11 bases from J, leaving 7 bases between. This CDR3 is 11 amino acids long. The germline gives CDR1 MGHDK, CDR2 SYGVNS. CDR3 coding DNA: TGTGCCAGCAGTGAAGGGACGAAGCAGTTCTTC. It specifies CASSEGTKQFF.

Only a few counts were recorded for this clonotype. The V call is TRBV20-1, the J call TRBJ1-2; 8 bases line up with TRBD1. CDR1 is DFQATT and CDR2 is SNEGSKA in the germline V gene (reference sequence). V trimming: 6 bases; J trimming: 9 bases; junction bases outside the gene matches: 12. This CDR3 region has 13 residues. In DNA, the CDR3 is TGCAGTGCCCCTGGGTCAGGGGGCATAAGCTACACCTTC. Its translation: CSAPGSGGISYTF.

This clonotype was picked up a small number of times. This chain joins TRBV9 and TRBJ2-7, with TRBD2 as a possible D gene (5 bases). Deletions cut 4 bases from V and 7 bases from J, with 12 bases between. Germline loops: CDR1 SGDLS, CDR2 YYNGEE. The CDR3 is 12 amino acids. CDR3 sequence: CASSSTTGEQYF. In nucleotides, the CDR3 is TGTGCCAGCAGCTCAACTACGGGGGAGCAGTACTTC. The full variable domain, in which reference TRBV9 and TRBJ2-7 provide the parts outside the CDR3, is DSGVTQTPKHLITATGQRVTLRCSPRSGDLSVYWYQQSLDQGLQFLIQYYNGEERAKGNILERFSAQQFPDLHSELNLSSLELGDSALYFCASSSTTGEQYFGPGTRLTVT.

J is TRBJ1-3 and V is TRBV7-8, with 7 bases that match TRBD1. Unmatched junction bases numbered 9, after V lost 0 bases and J lost 4 bases. Germline V gene sequence: CDR1 SGHVS, CDR2 FQNEAQ. The CDR3 totals 17 residues. Written as DNA, the CDR3 is TGTGCCAGCAGCTTAGCGACGACAGGGACTCCCGGAAACACCATATATTTT. As protein: CASSLATTGTPGNTIYF.

The chain employs TRBV28 and TRBJ2-5, with no clear D. CDR1 and CDR2 (germline): MDHEN, SYDVKM. CDR3 size: 14 residues. V shed 5 bases and J shed 3 bases, with 13 bases lying between them. Written as DNA, the CDR3 is TGTGCCAGCAGTCATTCTTCTAGGGAAGAGACCCAGTACTTC. Translating gives CASSHSSREETQYF.

This clonotype came up a few times. The rearrangement links TRBV11-2 to TRBJ2-5; possibly TRBD2 for D (6 bases). Germline assignment: CDR1 SGHAT and CDR2 FQNNGV. The CDR3 extends over 13 amino acids. Deletions cut 4 bases from V and 9 bases from J, with 15 bases between. As DNA, the CDR3 is TGTGCCAGCAGCTCAGTCCAAGAGCGGGCCCAGTACTTC. This translates into CASSSVQERAQYF.

The table lists this clonotype with a few counts. The chain carries TRBV4-1 and TRBJ2-7, with a weak D call TRBD2 (6 bases). This CDR3 contains 16 residues. Per the germline V gene, CDR1 is MGHRA and CDR2 is YSYEKL. Deletions cut 2 bases from V and 0 bases from J, with 14 bases between. CDR3 coding DNA: TGCGCCAGCAGCCAATTCCTTAGCGGAATCTCCTACGAGCAGTACTTC. Translation: CASSQFLSGISYEQYF.